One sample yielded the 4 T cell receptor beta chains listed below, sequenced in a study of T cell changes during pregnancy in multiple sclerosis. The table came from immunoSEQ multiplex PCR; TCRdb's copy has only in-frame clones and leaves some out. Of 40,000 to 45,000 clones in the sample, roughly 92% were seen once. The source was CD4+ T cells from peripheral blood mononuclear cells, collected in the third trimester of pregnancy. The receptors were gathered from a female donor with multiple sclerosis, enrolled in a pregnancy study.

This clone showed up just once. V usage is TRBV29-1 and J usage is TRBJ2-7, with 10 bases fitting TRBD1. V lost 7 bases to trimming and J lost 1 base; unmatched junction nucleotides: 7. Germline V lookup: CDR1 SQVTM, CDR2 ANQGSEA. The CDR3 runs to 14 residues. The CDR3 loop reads CSAGGQGPSYEQYF. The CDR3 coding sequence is TGCAGCGCCGGGGGACAGGGGCCTTCCTACGAGCAGTACTTC.

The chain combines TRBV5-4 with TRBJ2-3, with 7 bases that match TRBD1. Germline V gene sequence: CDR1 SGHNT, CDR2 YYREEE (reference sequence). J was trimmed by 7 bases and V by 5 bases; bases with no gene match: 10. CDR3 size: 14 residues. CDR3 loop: CASRPAGGEHTQYF. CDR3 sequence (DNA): TGTGCCAGCAGACCCGCAGGGGGAGAGCATACGCAGTATTTT.

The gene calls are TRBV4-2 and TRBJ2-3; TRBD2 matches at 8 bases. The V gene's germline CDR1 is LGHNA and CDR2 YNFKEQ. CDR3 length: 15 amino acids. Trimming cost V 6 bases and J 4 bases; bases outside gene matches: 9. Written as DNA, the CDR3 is TGTGCCAGCAGTGTCAGCGGGAGTAAGGCAGATACGCAGTATTTT. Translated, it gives CASSVSGSKADTQYF.

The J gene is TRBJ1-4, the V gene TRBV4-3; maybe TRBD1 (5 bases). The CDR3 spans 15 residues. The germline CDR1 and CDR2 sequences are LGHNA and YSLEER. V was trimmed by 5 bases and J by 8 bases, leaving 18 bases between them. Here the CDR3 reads CASSEVQAGREKLFF. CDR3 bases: TGCGCCAGCAGCGAGGTACAGGCTGGGCGCGAAAAACTGTTTTTT.